Detailed here is one TCR beta chain. Its specificity is unknown. CDR3 length: 16 residues. Trimming removed 8 bases from V and 0 bases from J, with 17 bases in between. Germline assignment: CDR1 MGHDK and CDR2 SYGVNS. The data were obtained in a study of shared clonotypes between healthy human individuals. Study background: In total, the donors were a couple of women and a few men aged 18 to 49.

Study-level findings and limits: Relative to clonotypes present in all four donors, those not shared had lower generation probabilities.

Measured with immunoSEQ multiplex PCR; TCRdb has only the in-frame clones, and not every one. Of 2 million or so clones listed, 90% to 95% are singletons. The clonotype was recovered from a man aged 18 to 30 in good health. Sequencing was carried out using naive CD4+ T cells sorted from blood. Subset specified: CD45RA+ positively selected. V is TRBV25-1 and J is TRBJ1-5; a weak D match, TRBD1 (5 bases). In nucleotides, the CDR3 is TGTGCCAGCTCTCTCAGGGCCCCTTATAGCAATCAGCCCCAGCATTTT. Amino acids: CASSLRAPYSNQPQHF.